Below are 4 T cell receptor beta chains sequenced from a single sample in a study of shared clonotypes between healthy human individuals. Libraries were prepared by immunoSEQ multiplex PCR; TCRdb keeps only in-frame clonotypes and omits some of them. The profile shows approximately 330,000 clones, about 70% of them singletons. The sequenced sample was memory CD4+ T cells sorted from blood. Indicated subset: CD45RA-negative fraction. The receptors derive from a man aged 25 to 40 in good health.

The genes are TRBV5-1 and TRBJ1-2; D not resolved. Germline V CDR1 and CDR2: SGHRS, YFSETQ. V was trimmed by 2 bases and J by 14 bases, leaving 28 bases between them. The CDR3 has 16 residues. Here the CDR3 reads CASSFSSRTEQTSGTF. The CDR3 nucleotides read TGCGCCAGCAGCTTCTCAAGCCGCACCGAACAGACTTCGGGTACCTTC. Full variable domain (outside the CDR3, taken from reference TRBV5-1 and TRBJ1-2): KAGVTQTPRYLIKTRGQQVTLSCSPISGHRSVSWYQQTPGQGLQFLFEYFSETQRNKGNFPGRFSGRQFSNSRSEMNVSTLELGDSALYLCASSFSSRTEQTSGTFGSGTRLTVV.

This chain connects TRBV11-2 to TRBJ2-1; D tentatively fits TRBD1 or TRBD2 (5 bases each). The CDR3 covers 14 residues. The ends were cut back, 1 base at V and 2 bases at J, with 6 bases in the middle. Germline V lookup: CDR1 SGHAT, CDR2 FQNNGV. CDR3 DNA sequence: TGTGCCAGCAGCTTAGTGGGACCCTACAATGAGCAGTTCTTC. This gives the protein CASSLVGPYNEQFF.

V and J are TRBV7-8 and TRBJ2-1; D is unclear. Per germline, CDR1 SGHVS and CDR2 FQNEAQ. CDR3 size: 14 residues. The ends were cut back, 3 bases at V and 3 bases at J, with 9 bases in the middle. CDR3: CASSFSELYNEQFF. The CDR3 bases are TGTGCCAGCAGCTTCTCCGAACTCTACAATGAGCAGTTCTTC.

V is TRBV5-1 and J is TRBJ2-3; D may be TRBD1 (6 bases). The germline gives CDR1 SGHRS, CDR2 YFSETQ. This CDR3 is built from 15 residues. V was trimmed by 7 bases and J by 0 bases, leaving 15 bases between them. The CDR3 DNA follows: TGCGCCAGCCGACGGGACACCCAAAGCACAGATACGCAGTATTTT. Translated, it gives CASRRDTQSTDTQYF.